These 11 T cell receptor beta chains were all obtained from the same sample, sequenced in a study of blood T cell repertoires in COVID-19. Profiled with immunoSEQ multiplex PCR; TCRdb holds only in-frame clones, not every one. The sample lists some 340,000 clones, 85% occurring once. Sequenced material: peripheral blood. These receptors were taken from a woman under 30 with acute or convalescent COVID-19.

This clone was detected only once. The chain uses TRBV9 and TRBJ2-3; D call uncertain. Looked up from germline, CDR1 is SGDLS and CDR2 is YYNGEE. V lost 3 bases, J lost 5 bases, and 16 bases lay in between. The CDR3 totals 15 residues. DNA of the CDR3: TGTGCCAGCAGCGCCGTCGTAGCTGCTGGAGATACGCAGTATTTT. It is translated as CASSAVVAAGDTQYF. The whole variable domain, remainder taken from reference TRBV9 and TRBJ2-3, is DSGVTQTPKHLITATGQRVTLRCSPRSGDLSVYWYQQSLDQGLQFLIQYYNGEERAKGNILERFSAQQFPDLHSELNLSSLELGDSALYFCASSAVVAAGDTQYFGPGTRLTVL.

This chain connects TRBV5-6 to TRBJ2-7; 7 bases fit TRBD2. The CDR3 is made up of 14 amino acids. Germline values: CDR1 SGHDT, CDR2 YYEEEE. Germline trimming cut 3 bases from V and 3 bases from J; bases unmatched to any gene: 6. This CDR3 is CASSYTTSFYEQYF. The CDR3 nucleotides read TGTGCCAGCAGCTATACGACTAGCTTCTACGAGCAGTACTTC.

The chain is built from TRBV2 and TRBJ1-1; 7 bases are a match to TRBD1. CDR3 length: 15 residues. Germline loops: CDR1 SNHLY, CDR2 FYNNEI. The junction had 8 bases not matched to a gene; V was cut back by 6 bases and J by 1 base. CDR3 amino acids: CASRAAGGSNTEAFF. DNA for the CDR3: TGTGCCAGCAGAGCGGCAGGGGGATCGAACACTGAAGCTTTCTTT.

The chain employs TRBV5-1 and TRBJ1-2, with D unresolved. The germline CDR1 and CDR2 sequences are SGHRS and YFSETQ. This CDR3 spans 13 amino acids. Trimming removed 0 bases from V and 5 bases from J, with 8 bases in between. This CDR3 is CASSLEQIYGYTF. As DNA, the CDR3 is TGCGCCAGCAGCTTGGAACAGATATATGGCTACACCTTC.

The rearrangement uses TRBV9 and TRBJ1-4; 11 nucleotides match TRBD1. The germline V gene encodes CDR1 SGDLS and CDR2 YYNGEE. CDR3 size: 16 residues. The V and J ends lost 4 bases and 6 bases, in that order; junction bases with no gene match: 8. CDR3 sequence reads: CASSPGQGGRDEKLFF. The CDR3, as DNA: TGTGCCAGCAGCCCGGGACAGGGGGGGCGGGATGAAAAACTGTTTTTT.

As regards this clone: This sample includes further DNA sequences coding for the same CDR3. The genes are TRBV7-6 and TRBJ1-1, with D possibly matching TRBD1 (6 bases). V was pared by 2 bases and J by 0 bases, with 7 bases between. CDR3 size: 14 residues. The V gene's germline CDR1 is SGHVS and CDR2 FNYEAQ. Here the CDR3 DNA reads TGTGCCAGCAGCTTACAGGGGTTGAACACTGAAGCTTTCTTT. This gives the protein CASSLQGLNTEAFF.

In DNA form, the CDR3 reads TGTGCCAGCAGCGTATTGAGGGGAGGGACAGGGCCCTGGAGCTACACCTTC. It yields the protein CASSVLRGGTGPWSYTF. V usage is TRBV9 and J usage is TRBJ1-2, with 9 nucleotides matching TRBD1. CDR1 SGDLS and CDR2 YYNGEE come from the germline V gene. This CDR3 spans 17 amino acids. V trimming: 1 base; J trimming: 9 bases; junction bases outside the gene matches: 16.

The V gene is TRBV10-3, the J gene TRBJ2-3; no clear D. Trimming removed 7 bases from V and 0 bases from J, with 8 bases in between. This CDR3 is 13 amino acids long. In germline, CDR1 is ENHRY, CDR2 SYGVKD. CDR3 bases: TGTGCCATCAAGGCGGTTAGCACAGATACGCAGTATTTT. Its protein product is CAIKAVSTDTQYF.

The rearrangement uses TRBV6-5 and TRBJ2-2; 7 nucleotides line up with TRBD2. CDR3 size: 15 residues. Germline trimming cut 2 bases from V and 1 base from J; bases unmatched to any gene: 1. Per the germline V gene, CDR1 is MNHEY and CDR2 is SVGAGI. Here the CDR3 reads CASSYSGMNTGELFF. CDR3 in DNA: TGTGCCAGCAGTTACAGCGGGATGAACACCGGGGAGCTGTTTTTT.

J is TRBJ2-7 and V is TRBV28, with 8 bases that match TRBD1. The junction had 12 bases not matched to a gene; V was cut back by 2 bases and J by 12 bases. The CDR3 consists of 14 residues. CDR1 MDHEN and CDR2 SYDVKM come from the germline V gene. CDR3 residues: CASSLGQGAGELYF. In DNA form, the CDR3 reads TGTGCCAGCAGTTTAGGTCAGGGGGCTGGGGAATTGTACTTC.

The CDR3 loop reads CASGANLAGDTEAFF. The CDR3, as DNA: TGTGCCAGCGGAGCCAACCTCGCAGGGGACACTGAAGCTTTCTTT. The gene calls are TRBV2 and TRBJ1-1, with a weak D call TRBD1 (6 bases). The CDR3 sequence is 15 residues long. Germline V gene data show CDR1 as SNHLY and CDR2 as FYNNEI. With 8 bases removed from V and 3 bases from J, the gap between germline ends came to 19 bases.